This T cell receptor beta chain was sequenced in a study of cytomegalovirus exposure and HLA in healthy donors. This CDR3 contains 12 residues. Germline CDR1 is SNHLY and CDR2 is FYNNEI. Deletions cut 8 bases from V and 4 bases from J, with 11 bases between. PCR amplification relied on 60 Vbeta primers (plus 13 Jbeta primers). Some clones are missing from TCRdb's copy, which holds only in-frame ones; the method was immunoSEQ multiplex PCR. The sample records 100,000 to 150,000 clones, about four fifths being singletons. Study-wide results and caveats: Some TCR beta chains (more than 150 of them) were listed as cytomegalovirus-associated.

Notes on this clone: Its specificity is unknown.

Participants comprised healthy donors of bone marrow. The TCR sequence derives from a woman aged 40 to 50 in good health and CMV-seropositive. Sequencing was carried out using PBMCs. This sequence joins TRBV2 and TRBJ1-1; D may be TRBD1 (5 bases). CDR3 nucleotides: TGTGCCAGCGCCAGGGTTGGCACTGAAGCTTTCTTT. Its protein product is CASARVGTEAFF.